The rows below give T cell receptor beta chains drawn from one sample of a study of identical twins. TCRdb passed the 5' RACE reads through MiXCR, listing each CDR3 protein once. The sample carries roughly 1.6 million distinct CDR3 sequences, about 31% recorded once. The specimen sequenced was cord blood. The receptors originated from a newborn girl in good health. The CDR3 runs from the conserved cysteine through the conserved F or W. D genes are given only for firm matches. Size is omitted from some rows. Given values are once, few, many or a class for expanded clones.

J gene,V gene,clone size,D gene,CDR3 DNA,CDR3 protein
TRBJ1-5,TRBV18,-,-,TGTGCCAGCTCACCAAGGGGGGCCCCCAATCAGCCCCAGCATTTT,CASSPRGAPNQPQHF
TRBJ2-1,TRBV5-1,-,-,TGCGCCAGCAGCTTGCGTCTAGCCGACCACAATGAGCAGTTCTTC,CASSLRLADHNEQFF
TRBJ1-2,TRBV29-1,few,TRBD1,TGCAGCGTTGGGGACAGTTTAGGCTACACCTTC,CSVGDSLGYTF
TRBJ2-5,TRBV7-9,few,TRBD2,TGTGCCAGCAGCCGTACTCCGGGGGGATTCTACAATGAGCAGTACTTC,CASSRTPGGFYNEQYF
TRBJ2-7,TRBV6-2/TRBV6-3,many,-,TGTGCCAGCAGTTACGCCTACTACGAGCAGTACTTC,CASSYAYYEQYF
TRBJ1-2,TRBV20-1,-,-,TGCAGTGCCCCCCGCCGAAAGTGTGGCTACACCTTC,CSAPRRKCGYTF
TRBJ1-1,TRBV4-2,many,TRBD1,TGTGCCAGCAGCCAACGGACAGGGGACACTGAAGCTTTCTTT,CASSQRTGDTEAFF
TRBJ1-5,TRBV6-1,few,-,TGTGCCAGCAGTGATGGGCCCACGAGACAGCCCCAGCATTTT,CASSDGPTRQPQHF
TRBJ1-1,TRBV12-5,-,TRBD1,TGTGCTAGTGGTTTTCTCGGGACAGGGGGCACTGAAGCTTTCTTT,CASGFLGTGGTEAFF
TRBJ2-7,TRBV28,-,TRBD2,TGTGCCAGCAGTGTCTATCACAGGAGACTAGCGACACCCCCTTTTTGGAGTTACGAGCAGTACTTC,CASSVYHRRLATPPFWSYEQYF
TRBJ1-6,TRBV7-6,few,TRBD1,TGTGCCAGCAGCTCACTCGGACAGGGGAAGGATAATTCACCCCTCCACTTT,CASSSLGQGKDNSPLHF
TRBJ2-3,TRBV7-2,few,TRBD2,TGTGCCAGCAGCTTACTCCAGGGGACTAGCGGGAGGTCAGATACGCAGTATTTT,CASSLLQGTSGRSDTQYF
TRBJ2-6,TRBV6-1,-,-,TGTGCCAGCAGTGGGTACAGGGGAGGTGGGGCCAACGTCCTGACTTTC,CASSGYRGGGANVLTF
TRBJ1-6,TRBV20-1,few,-,TGCAGTGCTAGCCGGACAGCCCTCTGGGGTTCACCCCTCCACTTT,CSASRTALWGSPLHF
TRBJ2-5,TRBV6-5,once,-,TGTGCCAGTGAAGGACAGTTAGGGGAGGCCCAGTACTTC,CASEGQLGEAQYF
TRBJ2-5,TRBV28,few,-,TGTGCCAGCAGGCCAACTAGCCGTTTACACCAAGAGACCCAGTACTTC,CASRPTSRLHQETQYF
TRBJ1-2,TRBV3-1,few,-,TGTGCCAGCAGCCAAGATTTTGTCCAGGGCTATGGCTACACCTTC,CASSQDFVQGYGYTF
TRBJ2-5,TRBV24-1,few,-,TGTGCCGCCAGTGACCTCCCCTGGGGGCGGCAAGAGACCCAGTACTTC,CAASDLPWGRQETQYF
TRBJ1-2,TRBV20-1,-,TRBD1,TGCAGTGCTAGATTGGACAGGGGAGGGAATAGCTATGGCTACACCTTC,CSARLDRGGNSYGYTF
TRBJ2-7,TRBV12-3/TRBV12-4,many,TRBD1,TGCGCCAGCAGCCTTCGGACAGGTAAAAGCTACGAGCAGTACTTC,CASSLRTGKSYEQYF
TRBJ2-3,TRBV12-3/TRBV12-4,-,-,TGTGCCAGCAACCCCCGGGACCCCTCGGATACGCAGTATTTT,CASNPRDPSDTQYF
TRBJ2-3,TRBV24-1,-,-,TGTGCCACCAGTGTCCCTATACAGCGATCCACAGATACGCAGTATTTT,CATSVPIQRSTDTQYF
TRBJ2-3,TRBV3-1,-,TRBD2,TGTGCCGGCAGCGAAGCCCTTCTAGCGGGGGTTACCACAGATACGCAGTATTTT,CAGSEALLAGVTTDTQYF
TRBJ1-1,TRBV27,few,-,TGTGCCAGCAGTTTAAATGGGATTATAGGGAACACTGAAGCTTTCTTT,CASSLNGIIGNTEAFF
TRBJ2-5,TRBV5-6,-,-,TGTGCCAGCAGCTTGGCCTTGAGGGCAGAAAAGACCCAGTACTTC,CASSLALRAEKTQYF
TRBJ1-4,TRBV5-1,-,-,TGCGCCAGCACCCGCGGAGGAATAACTAATGAAAAACTGTTTTTT,CASTRGGITNEKLFF
TRBJ1-4,TRBV29-1,-,-,TGCAGCGTTGGAACAGGTACTAATGGAAAACTGTTTTTT,CSVGTGTNGKLFF
TRBJ2-7,TRBV14,-,-,TGTGCCAACAGCCAAGACGCCCACTCCTACGAGCAGTACTTC,CANSQDAHSYEQYF
TRBJ1-2,TRBV7-9,-,TRBD1,TGTGCCAGCAGCAAAGACAGGGTTAGTGGCTACACCTTC,CASSKDRVSGYTF
TRBJ1-5,TRBV6-5,few,-,TGTGCCAGCAGTTTGTTAGGAGGGGTGAGGAATCAGCCCCAGCATTTT,CASSLLGGVRNQPQHF
TRBJ1-4,TRBV7-9,few,TRBD1,TGTGCCAGCAGCTTCGGGACAGTGGAAAAACTGTTTTTT,CASSFGTVEKLFF
TRBJ2-2,TRBV29-1,few,-,TGCAGCGCCCCCAAGGGCGGGGAGCTGTTTTTT,CSAPKGGELFF
TRBJ2-7,TRBV20-1,-,TRBD1,TGCCCAGGGGGCGCAGGAAGCTACGAGCAGTACTTC,CPGGAGSYEQYF
TRBJ2-5,TRBV28,-,-,TGTACCAGCAGTTCGTCGGTTGGCGAGACCCAGTACTTC,CTSSSSVGETQYF
TRBJ1-4,TRBV7-9,once,-,TGTGCCAGCAGCCCAGGGACCCCACGGGCTAATGAAAAACTGTTTTTT,CASSPGTPRANEKLFF
TRBJ2-4,TRBV3-1,few,-,TGTGCCAGCAGCCAAGGTCCTAGAAAAGGCATTCAGTACTTC,CASSQGPRKGIQYF
TRBJ2-3,TRBV4-1,-,TRBD1,TGCGCCAGCAGCCAAGACCGGACAGGGGTTACGCAGTATTTT,CASSQDRTGVTQYF
TRBJ2-1,TRBV20-1,-,TRBD2,TGCAGTGGGGCCCCGGGACTAGCGGCAAATGAGCAGTTCTTC,CSGAPGLAANEQFF
TRBJ2-6,TRBV29-1,-,-,TGCAGCGTTGCTGAGGGGGCCAACGTCCTGACTTTC,CSVAEGANVLTF
TRBJ2-4,TRBV12-3/TRBV12-4,few,TRBD2,TGTGCCAGCAGTCCTAGCGGGAAGCACATTCAGTACTTC,CASSPSGKHIQYF
TRBJ1-2,TRBV5-4,few,-,TGTGCCAGCAGCATACAGGGTCAGAATTACTATGGCTACACCTTC,CASSIQGQNYYGYTF
TRBJ2-3,TRBV6-6,few,-,TGTGCCAGCCTGAGTAGGGGAGAGGGCACAGATACGCAGTATTTT,CASLSRGEGTDTQYF
TRBJ2-7,TRBV4-1,few,-,TGCGCCAGCAGCCGACCGTTTGACGAGCAGTACTTC,CASSRPFDEQYF
TRBJ2-3,TRBV14,few,TRBD2,TGTGCCAGCAGCCAAGGGCTCCTAGCGGGAGAGACAGATACGCAGTATTTT,CASSQGLLAGETDTQYF
TRBJ2-7,TRBV4-1,few,-,TGCGCCAGCAGCCAAGGCTCCAGGGGATCCTACGAGCAGTACTTC,CASSQGSRGSYEQYF
TRBJ1-1,TRBV4-1,-,-,TGCGCCAGCAGCATAGGGAGGAGTGGGAACACTGAAGCTTTCTTT,CASSIGRSGNTEAFF
TRBJ1-1,TRBV7-9,once,-,TGTGCCAGCAGCTTTTTCTTAGGGCAGCGGATGAACACTGAAGCTTTCTTT,CASSFFLGQRMNTEAFF
TRBJ2-5,TRBV20-1,-,-,TGCAGTGCATGGGGACTGCACAATGAGCAGTACTTC,CSAWGLHNEQYF
TRBJ1-5,TRBV6-1,-,-,TGTGCCAGCAGTGGGCTACCTAGAGGGGGAAATCAGCCCCAGCATTTT,CASSGLPRGGNQPQHF
TRBJ2-7,TRBV5-5,few,TRBD1,TGTGCCAGCAGCCCCCTCCGACAGGGTTTCGTCTACGAGCAGTACTTC,CASSPLRQGFVYEQYF
TRBJ2-3,TRBV20-1,-,TRBD2,TGCAGTGCTAGCCGCGGACTAGCGGGAGTTGAGGGCACAGATACGCAGTATTTT,CSASRGLAGVEGTDTQYF
TRBJ1-5,TRBV6-1,-,TRBD1,TGTGCCAGCAGTGAATTAGACAGGGGGCATCAGCCCCAGCATTTT,CASSELDRGHQPQHF
TRBJ2-4,TRBV4-2,-,TRBD1,TGTGCCAGCAGCGACAGACAGGGAAACATTCAGTACTTC,CASSDRQGNIQYF
TRBJ2-3,TRBV10-3,many,TRBD2,TGTGCCATAAAAAGCGGGGACACAGATACGCAGTATTTT,CAIKSGDTDTQYF
TRBJ1-4,TRBV14,-,-,TGTGCCAGCAGCCAAGATCGGGGGAGAACAACTAATGAAAAACTGTTTTTT,CASSQDRGRTTNEKLFF
TRBJ1-6,TRBV20-1,-,-,TGCAGTGCTTTCGGTGGGAGTTCACCCCTCCACTTT,CSAFGGSSPLHF
TRBJ2-7,TRBV5-1,few,TRBD1,TGCGCCAGCAGCTTGGAGGGGGCGTTGGACGAGCAGTACTTC,CASSLEGALDEQYF
TRBJ2-3,TRBV27,-,TRBD1,TGTGCCAGCAGTTTTTCCAGGGGGATGGGCACAGATACGCAGTATTTT,CASSFSRGMGTDTQYF